The source of this TCR beta chain is a study of chemoradiotherapy in HPV16-positive cancers. Across the study: Candidate HPV-specific T-cell clones and common TCR motifs came from functional assays in two HPV16-positive patients.

Study-wide results and caveats: The functional HPV-specific definition rests on just a couple of HPV16-positive patients. HPV-responsive T-cell expansion during chemoradiotherapy was linked to improved recurrence-free survival in HPV16-positive patients. Non-HPV-specific T cells did not expand in tumors during treatment, whereas candidate HPV-specific clones and E7-related motifs did.

Trimming pared 5 bases from V and 3 bases from J, leaving 11 bases between. This CDR3 contains 14 residues. Germline CDR1 SGHNT, CDR2 YYREEE (reference sequence). This clone was recorded a few times. Its antigen is currently unknown. TCRdb's copy holds only in-frame clones and misses some; the assay was immunoSEQ multiplex PCR. This table has just under 6,000 clones, 73% appearing once. Sample acquisition took place from a patient who underwent chemoradiotherapy. The sequence was obtained from a human donor with HPV-associated anogenital cancer. The chain employs TRBV5-4 and TRBJ2-2; tentatively, D is TRBD1 (5 bases). The chain's CDR3 is CASSLLGDTGELFF. The CDR3 DNA reads TGTGCCAGCAGTCTCCTAGGGGACACCGGGGAGCTGTTTTTT.